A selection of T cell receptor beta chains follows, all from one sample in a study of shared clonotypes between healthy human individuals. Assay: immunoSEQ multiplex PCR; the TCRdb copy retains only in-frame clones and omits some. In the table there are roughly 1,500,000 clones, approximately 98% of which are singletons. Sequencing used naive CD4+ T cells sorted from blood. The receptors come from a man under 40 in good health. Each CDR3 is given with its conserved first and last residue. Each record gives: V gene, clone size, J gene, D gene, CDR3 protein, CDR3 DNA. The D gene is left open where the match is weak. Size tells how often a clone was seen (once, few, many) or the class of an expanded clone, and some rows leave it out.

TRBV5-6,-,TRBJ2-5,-,CASSSGAGGETQYF,TGTGCCAGCAGCTCCGGTGCCGGGGGCGAGACCCAGTACTTC
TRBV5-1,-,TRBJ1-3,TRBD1,CASSLGGTDLSGNTIYF,TGCGCCAGCAGCTTGGGGGGGACAGATTTGTCTGGAAACACCATATATTTT
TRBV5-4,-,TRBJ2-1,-,CASSLAALVNEQFF,TGTGCCAGCAGCTTGGCGGCGTTGGTAAATGAGCAGTTCTTC
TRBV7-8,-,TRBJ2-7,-,CASSLGTDTYEQYF,TGTGCCAGCAGCTTAGGGACAGACACCTACGAGCAGTACTTC
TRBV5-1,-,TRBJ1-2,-,CASSSGPPSEGYTF,TGCGCCAGCAGTTCCGGGCCCCCAAGCGAGGGCTACACCTTC
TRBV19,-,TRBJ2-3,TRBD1,CASSRDRGDTDTQYF,TGTGCCAGTAGTCGGGACAGGGGAGACACAGATACGCAGTATTTT
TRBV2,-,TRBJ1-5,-,CASSESAGVQPQHF,TGTGCCAGCAGTGAATCCGCTGGGGTTCAGCCCCAGCATTTT
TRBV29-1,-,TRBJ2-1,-,CSVVGSGEQFF,TGCAGCGTTGTGGGATCTGGTGAGCAGTTCTTC
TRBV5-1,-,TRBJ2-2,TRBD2,CASSETTSDNTGELFF,TGCGCCAGCAGCGAAACAACTAGCGATAACACCGGGGAGCTGTTTTTT
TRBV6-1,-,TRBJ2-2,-,CASSEGRQMNTGELFF,TGTGCCAGCAGTGAAGGCCGACAGATGAACACCGGGGAGCTGTTTTTT
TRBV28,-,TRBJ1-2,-,CATQANYGYTF,TGTGCCACCCAGGCGAACTATGGCTACACCTTC
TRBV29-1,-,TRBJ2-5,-,CSVGGRTKETQYF,TGCAGCGTTGGGGGACGGACAAAAGAGACCCAGTACTTC
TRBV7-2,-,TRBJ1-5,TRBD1,CASSLVGTVNQPQHF,TGTGCCAGCAGCTTAGTCGGGACAGTTAATCAGCCCCAGCATTTT
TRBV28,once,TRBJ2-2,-,CASSFALANTGELFF,TGTGCCAGCAGTTTTGCACTCGCGAACACCGGGGAGCTGTTTTTT
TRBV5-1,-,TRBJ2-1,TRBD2,CASSLSSGRNEQFF,TGCGCCAGCAGCTTATCTAGCGGGAGGAATGAGCAGTTCTTC
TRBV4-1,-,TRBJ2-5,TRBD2,CASSLREVLGTQYF,TGCGCCAGCAGCCTACGGGAGGTCCTCGGGACCCAGTACTTC
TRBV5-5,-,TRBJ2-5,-,CASSLPRAETQYF,TGTGCCAGCAGCTTGCCCAGGGCAGAGACCCAGTACTTC
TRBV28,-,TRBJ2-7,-,CASSSTGPYEQYF,TGTGCCAGCAGTTCCACGGGTCCTTACGAGCAGTACTTC
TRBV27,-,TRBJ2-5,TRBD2,CASSLKRIAGAQETQYF,TGTGCCAGCAGTTTAAAAAGAATAGCGGGAGCCCAAGAGACCCAGTACTTC
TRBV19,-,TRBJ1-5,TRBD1,CASSIDKDRGHLSNQPQHF,TGTGCCAGTAGTATAGACAAGGACAGGGGTCACCTTAGCAATCAGCCCCAGCATTTT
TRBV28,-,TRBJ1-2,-,CASSWDRDANYGYTF,TGTGCCAGCAGTTGGGACCGGGACGCTAACTATGGCTACACCTTC
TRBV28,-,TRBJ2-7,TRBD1,CASNQSHRGRREQYF,TGTGCCAGCAACCAGTCCCACAGGGGGCGCCGGGAGCAGTACTTC
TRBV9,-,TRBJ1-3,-,CASSVDWRGGNTIYF,TGTGCCAGCAGCGTAGATTGGCGGGGTGGAAACACCATATATTTT
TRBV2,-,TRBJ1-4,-,CASSGSTNEKLFF,TGTGCCAGCAGTGGATCAACTAATGAAAAACTGTTTTTT
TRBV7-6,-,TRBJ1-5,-,CASSLGWGDLSNQPQHF,TGTGCCAGCAGCTTAGGATGGGGAGACCTAAGCAATCAGCCCCAGCATTTT
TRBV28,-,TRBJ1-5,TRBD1,CASRNDRGGFQHF,TGTGCCAGCAGGAATGACAGGGGGGGCTTTCAGCATTTT
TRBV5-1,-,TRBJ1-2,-,CASSLVSAGVNYGYTF,TGCGCCAGCAGCTTGGTCTCGGCAGGGGTTAACTATGGCTACACCTTC
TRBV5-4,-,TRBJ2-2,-,CASSLVFTGELFF,TGTGCCAGCAGCTTGGTCTTCACCGGGGAGCTGTTTTTT
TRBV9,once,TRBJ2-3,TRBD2,CASSGVGGIWTDTQYF,TGTGCCAGCAGCGGAGTCGGGGGGATATGGACAGATACGCAGTATTTT
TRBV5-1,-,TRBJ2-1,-,CASSLDGTYNEQFF,TGCGCCAGCAGCTTGGACGGGACCTACAATGAGCAGTTCTTC
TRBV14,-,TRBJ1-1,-,CASSQDWWAGSTEAFF,TGTGCCAGCAGCCAAGATTGGTGGGCCGGGAGCACTGAAGCTTTCTTT
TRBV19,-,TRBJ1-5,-,CASSMGVVGNQPQHF,TGTGCCAGTAGTATGGGGGTAGTCGGCAATCAGCCCCAGCATTTT
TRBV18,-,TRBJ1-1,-,CASSQTTGLNTEAFF,TGTGCCAGCTCACAAACGACCGGACTGAACACTGAAGCTTTCTTT
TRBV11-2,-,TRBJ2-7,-,CASSFGGGEQYF,TGTGCCAGCAGCTTTGGGGGCGGCGAGCAGTACTTC
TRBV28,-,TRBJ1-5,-,CASRVEGLNQPQHF,TGTGCCAGCAGAGTCGAGGGCCTGAATCAGCCCCAGCATTTT
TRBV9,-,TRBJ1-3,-,CASSPLGTNSGNTIYF,TGTGCCAGCAGCCCGCTGGGGACGAACTCTGGAAACACCATATATTTT
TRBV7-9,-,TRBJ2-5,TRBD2,CASRRTPSGSRETQYF,TGTGCCAGCAGGCGTACCCCTAGCGGGAGTCGGGAGACCCAGTACTTC
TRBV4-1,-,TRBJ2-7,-,CASSQDVGRLYEQYF,TGCGCCAGCAGCCAAGATGTTGGCCGGCTCTACGAGCAGTACTTC
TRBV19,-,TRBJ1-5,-,CASRAQGSNQPQHF,TGTGCCAGTAGGGCACAGGGAAGCAATCAGCCCCAGCATTTT
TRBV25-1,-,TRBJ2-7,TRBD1,CASSESGTGGYEQYF,TGTGCCAGCAGTGAATCGGGGACAGGGGGTTACGAGCAGTACTTC
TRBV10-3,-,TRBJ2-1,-,CAIASWKRSYNEQFF,TGTGCCATCGCGTCATGGAAGCGCTCCTACAATGAGCAGTTCTTC
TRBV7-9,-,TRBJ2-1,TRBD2,CASSLGRGTSGIGVNEQFF,TGTGCCAGCAGCTTAGGCCGGGGGACTAGCGGGATTGGGGTCAATGAGCAGTTCTTC
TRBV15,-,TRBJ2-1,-,CATRRDGGPYNEQFF,TGTGCCACCAGAAGAGATGGAGGCCCCTACAATGAGCAGTTCTTC
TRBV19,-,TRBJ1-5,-,CASRGEGSNQPQHF,TGTGCCAGTAGGGGGGAGGGGAGCAATCAGCCCCAGCATTTT
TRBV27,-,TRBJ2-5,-,CASSFVGVGETQYF,TGTGCCAGCAGTTTTGTGGGGGTCGGAGAGACCCAGTACTTC
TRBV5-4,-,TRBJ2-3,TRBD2,CASSFRLAGGDRAQYF,TGTGCCAGCAGCTTCCGTTTAGCGGGAGGGGATCGGGCGCAGTATTTT
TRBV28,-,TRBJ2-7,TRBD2,CASRASGSGVWEQYF,TGTGCCAGCAGGGCTAGCGGGAGTGGGGTTTGGGAGCAGTACTTC
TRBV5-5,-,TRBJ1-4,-,CASSLGAGTNEKLFF,TGTGCCAGCAGCTTGGGGGCAGGGACTAATGAAAAACTGTTTTTT
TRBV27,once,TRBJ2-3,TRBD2,CASSLWRGGGGTDTQYF,TGTGCCAGCAGTTTATGGCGGGGGGGCGGCGGCACAGATACGCAGTATTTT
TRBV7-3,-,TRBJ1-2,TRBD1,CASSLGTGDGYTF,TGTGCCAGCAGCTTGGGGACAGGGGATGGCTACACCTTC
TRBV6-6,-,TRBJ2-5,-,CASYQGWGQETQYF,TGTGCCAGCTACCAGGGCTGGGGGCAAGAGACCCAGTACTTC
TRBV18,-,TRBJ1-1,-,CASSPFKSRVPNTEAFF,TGTGCCAGCTCACCATTCAAATCCCGGGTCCCGAACACTGAAGCTTTCTTT
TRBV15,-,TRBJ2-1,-,CATSSEFSYNEQFF,TGTGCCACCAGCAGTGAATTCTCCTACAATGAGCAGTTCTTC
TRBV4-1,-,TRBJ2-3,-,CASSQEGSSGRGTQYF,TGCGCCAGCAGCCAAGAGGGGTCGAGTGGAAGAGGTACGCAGTATTTT
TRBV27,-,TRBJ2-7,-,CASSFRDGTYEQYF,TGTGCCAGCAGTTTCCGGGACGGCACCTACGAGCAGTACTTC
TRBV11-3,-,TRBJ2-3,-,CASGESGRDTQYF,TGTGCCAGTGGAGAATCAGGGAGAGATACGCAGTATTTT
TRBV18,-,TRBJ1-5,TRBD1,CASSPDRGSQPQHF,TGTGCCAGCTCCCCCGACAGGGGGTCTCAGCCCCAGCATTTT